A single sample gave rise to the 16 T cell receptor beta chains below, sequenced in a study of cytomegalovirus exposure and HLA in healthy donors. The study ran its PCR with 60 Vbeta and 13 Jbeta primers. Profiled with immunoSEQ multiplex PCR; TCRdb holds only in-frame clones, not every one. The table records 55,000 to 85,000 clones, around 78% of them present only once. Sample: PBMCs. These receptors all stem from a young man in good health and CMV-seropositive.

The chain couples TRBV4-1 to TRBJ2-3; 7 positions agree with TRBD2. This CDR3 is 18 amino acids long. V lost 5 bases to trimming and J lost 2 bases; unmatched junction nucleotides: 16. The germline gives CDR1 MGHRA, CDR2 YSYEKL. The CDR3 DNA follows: TGCGCCAGCAGCGAAGGGAGGGGAGCGGCCCCTTTCACAGATACGCAGTATTTT. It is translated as CASSEGRGAAPFTDTQYF.

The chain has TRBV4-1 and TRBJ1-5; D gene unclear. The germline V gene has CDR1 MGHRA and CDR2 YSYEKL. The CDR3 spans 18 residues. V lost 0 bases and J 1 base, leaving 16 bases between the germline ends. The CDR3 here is CASSQDSLQASSNQPQHF. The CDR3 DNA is TGCGCCAGCAGCCAAGATTCCCTGCAGGCTTCGAGCAATCAGCCCCAGCATTTT.

In DNA form, the CDR3 reads TGTGCCTGGAGTGTACTAGTGGAGACAGGGGGCCCCAGACGGACCACTGAAGCTTTCTTT. It yields the protein CAWSVLVETGGPRRTTEAFF. The chain is built from TRBV30 and TRBJ1-1; TRBD1 agrees at 10 bases. The germline V gene has CDR1 GTSNPN and CDR2 SVGIG (reference sequence). The CDR3 is 20 residues long. V shed 0 bases, J shed 4 bases, and the junction held 20 bases outside the gene matches.

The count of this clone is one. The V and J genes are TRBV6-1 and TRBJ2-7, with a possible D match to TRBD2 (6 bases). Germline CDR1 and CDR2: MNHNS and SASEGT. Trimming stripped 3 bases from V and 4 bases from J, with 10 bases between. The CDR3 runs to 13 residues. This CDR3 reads CASSEAGPYEQYF. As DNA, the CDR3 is TGTGCCAGCAGTGAGGCGGGGCCGTACGAGCAGTACTTC.

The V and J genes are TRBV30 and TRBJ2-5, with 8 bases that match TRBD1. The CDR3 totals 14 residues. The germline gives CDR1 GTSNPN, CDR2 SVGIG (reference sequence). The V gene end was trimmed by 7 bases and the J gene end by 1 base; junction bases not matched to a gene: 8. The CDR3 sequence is CASVVGTGQETQYF. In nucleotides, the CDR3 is TGTGCCTCAGTAGTGGGGACAGGCCAAGAGACCCAGTACTTC.

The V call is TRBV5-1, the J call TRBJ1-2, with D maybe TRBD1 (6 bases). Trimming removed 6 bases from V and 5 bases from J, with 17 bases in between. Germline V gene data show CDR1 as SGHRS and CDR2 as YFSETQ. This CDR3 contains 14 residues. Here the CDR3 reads CASKEDSSAYGYTF. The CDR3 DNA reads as TGCGCCAGCAAAGAGGACAGTTCTGCGTATGGCTACACCTTC.

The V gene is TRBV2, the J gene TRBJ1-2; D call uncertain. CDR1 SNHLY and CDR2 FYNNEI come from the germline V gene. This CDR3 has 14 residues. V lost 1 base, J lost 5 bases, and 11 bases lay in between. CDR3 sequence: CASSEEPSVYGYTF. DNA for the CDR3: TGTGCCAGCAGTGAAGAGCCCTCGGTATATGGCTACACCTTC.

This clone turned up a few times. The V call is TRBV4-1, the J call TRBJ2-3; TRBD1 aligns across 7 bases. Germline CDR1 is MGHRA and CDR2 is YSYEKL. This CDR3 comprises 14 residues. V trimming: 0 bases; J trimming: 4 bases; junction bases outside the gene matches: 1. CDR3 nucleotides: TGCGCCAGCAGCCAAGAAGGGGGCCCAGATACGCAGTATTTT. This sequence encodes CASSQEGGPDTQYF.

CDR3 bases: TGTGCCATCAGTGAGTCTGGCAGTATACCCTCTGGAAACACCATATATTTT. This encodes CAISESGSIPSGNTIYF. V usage is TRBV10-3 and J usage is TRBJ1-3; D gene unclear. CDR1 ENHRY and CDR2 SYGVKD come from the germline V gene. The CDR3 is 17 amino acids. V was shortened by 0 bases and J by 0 bases, with 12 bases between the two germline ends.

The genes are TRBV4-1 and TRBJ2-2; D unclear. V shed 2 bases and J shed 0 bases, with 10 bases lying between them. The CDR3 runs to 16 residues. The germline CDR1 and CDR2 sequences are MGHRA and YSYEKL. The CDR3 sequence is CASSQSPRSNTGELFF. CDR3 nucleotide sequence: TGCGCCAGCAGCCAATCCCCTAGGTCGAACACCGGGGAGCTGTTTTTT.

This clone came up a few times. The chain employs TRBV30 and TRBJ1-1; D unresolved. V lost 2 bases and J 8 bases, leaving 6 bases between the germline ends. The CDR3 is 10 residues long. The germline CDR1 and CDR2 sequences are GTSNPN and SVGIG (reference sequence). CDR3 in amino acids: CAWSLTEAFF. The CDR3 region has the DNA TGTGCCTGGAGTCTCACAGAAGCTTTCTTT.

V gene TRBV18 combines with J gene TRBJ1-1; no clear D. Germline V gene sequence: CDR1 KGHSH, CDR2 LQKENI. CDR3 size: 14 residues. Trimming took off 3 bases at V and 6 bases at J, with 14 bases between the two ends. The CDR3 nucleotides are TGTGCCAGCTCACCCCCGTCTCGGAGGGCTGAAGCTTTCTTT. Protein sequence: CASSPPSRRAEAFF.

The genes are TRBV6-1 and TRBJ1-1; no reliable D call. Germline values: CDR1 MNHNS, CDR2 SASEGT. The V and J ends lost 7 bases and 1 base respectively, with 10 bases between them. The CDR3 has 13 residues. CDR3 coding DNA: TGTGCCAGCACCTTCGACTCGAACACTGAAGCTTTCTTT. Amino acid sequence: CASTFDSNTEAFF.

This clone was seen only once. The CDR3 coding sequence is TGTGCCACCACTCCGGGGGGCGCACGGAACACTGAAGCTTTCTTT. Encoded protein: CATTPGGARNTEAFF. The chain links TRBV19 to TRBJ1-1; TRBD1 might be the D (6 bases). Per germline, CDR1 LNHDA and CDR2 SQIVND (reference sequence). V lost 10 bases and J lost 1, with 19 bases in between. The CDR3 is made up of 15 amino acids.

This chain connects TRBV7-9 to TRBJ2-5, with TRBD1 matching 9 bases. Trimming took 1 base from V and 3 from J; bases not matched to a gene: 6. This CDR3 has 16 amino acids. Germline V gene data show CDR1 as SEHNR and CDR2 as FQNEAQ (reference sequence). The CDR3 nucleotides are TGTGCCAGCAGCTTAGATCCGGGACAGGGAAAAGAGACCCAGTACTTC. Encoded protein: CASSLDPGQGKETQYF.

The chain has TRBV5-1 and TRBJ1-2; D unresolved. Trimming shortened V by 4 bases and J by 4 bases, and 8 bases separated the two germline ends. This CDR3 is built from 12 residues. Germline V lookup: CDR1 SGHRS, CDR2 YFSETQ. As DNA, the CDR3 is TGCGCCAGCAGCGGAGAGAGCTATGGCTACACCTTC. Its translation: CASSGESYGYTF.